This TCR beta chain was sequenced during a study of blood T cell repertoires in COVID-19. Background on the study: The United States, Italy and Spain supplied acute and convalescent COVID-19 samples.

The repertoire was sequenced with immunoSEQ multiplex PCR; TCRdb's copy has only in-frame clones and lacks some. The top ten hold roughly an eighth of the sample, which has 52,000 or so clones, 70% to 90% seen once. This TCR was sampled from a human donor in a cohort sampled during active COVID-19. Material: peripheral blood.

In DNA, the CDR3 is TGTGCCAGCAGTTATTCGCTAGCGGGAGGATCCACAGATACGCAGTATTTT. Its translation: CASSYSLAGGSTDTQYF. The V call is TRBV7-9, the J call TRBJ2-3; 11 nucleotides align to TRBD2. V shed 6 bases, J shed 2 bases, and the junction held 10 bases outside the gene matches. There are 17 residues in the CDR3. CDR1 and CDR2 (germline): SEHNR, FQNEAQ (reference sequence).